What follows is one T cell receptor beta chain and its context. The antigen is undetermined. Germline values: CDR1 SEHNR, CDR2 FQNEAQ (reference sequence). This CDR3 is 13 amino acids long. Trimming stripped 5 bases from V and 0 bases from J, with 8 bases between. Unique-molecular-identifier-tagged TCR beta cDNA libraries were used. TCRdb re-called the PCR reads through MiXCR, storing one row per CDR3 protein. Of about 430,000 distinct CDR3 sequences in the sample, 39% were seen once. The sample belongs to a study of post-analysis software for immune sequencing data. Study information: As for disease course, relapsing-remitting, secondary progressive and progressive-relapsing multiple sclerosis were all included. Study conclusions and caveats: Significantly decreased normalized Chao1 diversity was recorded for multiple sclerosis patients relative to controls. Comparison of patients with controls showed five TRBV segments more frequent in patients, TRBV5-6, TRBV5-1 and TRBV20-1 among them. Those samples that were prepared in the same batch co-clustered strongly by F measure.

Sequenced material: blood. The rearrangement joins TRBV7-9 to TRBJ2-7, with D uncertain. This receptor was obtained from a girl between 2 and 10 years old with multiple sclerosis. CDR3 nucleotides: TGTGCCAGCAGCCAAAAAGGCTCCTACGAGCAGTACTTC. Amino acid sequence: CASSQKGSYEQYF.